A single sample is the source of the 13 T cell receptor beta chains below, sequenced in a study of blood T cells in healthy people across ages (dated by TCRdb to the mid-2010s). The library was produced with 5' RACE. The reads were generated on an Illumina HiSeq 2500. The second PCR ran for roughly 7 to 12 cycles and used a J-beta primer mix along with a sample-barcoded 5' primer. TCRdb's own reprocessing of the public reads used fastp at Q25 and MiXCR and kept productive beta chains. Here each entry gathers all rows of one CDR3 protein and keeps the most common genes and DNA. This sample has over a million distinct CDR3 sequences in its table, and approximately 42% of those were observed once. The ten largest clonotypes hold about 4% of the sample. Sequences were obtained from blood. These receptors all stem from a woman in her late teens or twenties in good health.

The CDR3 DNA is TGTGCCATAGTTCGGGGGACCGGGACAGGGTTCAATGAGCAGTTCTTC. Protein: CAIVRGTGTGFNEQFF. This chain links TRBV12-3 or TRBV12-4 with TRBJ2-1; TRBD1 matches at 9 bases. With 10 bases clipped from V and 6 bases from J, the junction kept 16 bases outside the gene matches. The CDR3 has 16 amino acids.

In DNA form, the CDR3 reads TGTGCCAGTAAGGGGAGGACTAACACCGGGGAGCTGTTTTTT. Encoded protein: CASKGRTNTGELFF. The V and J genes are TRBV19 and TRBJ2-2; the D gene is possibly TRBD2 (6 bases). The CDR3 runs to 14 residues. Germline V CDR1 and CDR2: LNHDA, SQIVND (reference sequence). With 7 bases removed from V and 2 bases from J, the gap between germline ends came to 11 bases.

This clonotype came up a few times. The chain joins TRBV27 to TRBJ2-6, with D possibly TRBD2 on 5 matching bases. Trimming removed 1 base from V and 4 bases from J, with 11 bases in between. The CDR3 is made up of 16 amino acids. The germline gives CDR1 MNHEY, CDR2 SMNVEV (reference sequence). The CDR3 sequence is CASSLLAGVGANVLTF. CDR3 DNA: TGTGCCAGCAGTTTATTGGCCGGGGTCGGGGCCAACGTCCTGACTTTC. Supplemented by reference TRBV27 and TRBJ2-6, the full variable domain reads EAQVTQNPRYLITVTGKKLTVTCSQNMNHEYMSWYRQDPGLGLRQIYYSMNVEVTDKGDVPEGYKVSRKEKRNFPLILESPSPNQTSLYFCASSLLAGVGANVLTFGAGSRLTVL.

This clonotype was seen a handful of times. This chain connects TRBV7-9 to TRBJ2-2, with 8 bases lining up with TRBD1. This CDR3 contains 14 residues. V shed 8 bases, J shed 1 base, and the junction held 3 bases outside the gene matches. The germline V gene encodes CDR1 SEHNR and CDR2 FQNEAQ (reference sequence). As DNA, the CDR3 is TGTGCCAGCGGACAGGGTTGGAACACCGGGGAGCTGTTTTTT. It is translated as CASGQGWNTGELFF.

This clonotype was detected a few times. This chain uses TRBV4-3 with TRBJ1-1; D might be TRBD1 (5 bases). From germline, CDR1 is LGHNA and CDR2 YSLEER. The CDR3 is 15 residues long. V lost 3 bases, J lost 7 bases, and 18 bases lay in between. CDR3: CASSQGQTLAGEAFF. The CDR3 DNA follows: TGCGCCAGCAGCCAGGGGCAGACCCTAGCCGGTGAAGCTTTCTTT.

The CDR3 DNA sequence: TGTGCCAGCAGAAAGACAGGGGGCGCTGAATTCTACGAGCAGTACTTC. Amino acid sequence: CASRKTGGAEFYEQYF. The V call is TRBV6-5, the J call TRBJ2-7, with 10 positions matching TRBD1. CDR3 size: 16 residues. Germline CDR1 and CDR2: MNHEY and SVGAGI. Trimming took 6 bases from V and 3 from J; bases not matched to a gene: 11.

The chain has TRBV20-1 and TRBJ2-2; D is unresolved. The CDR3 length is 14 residues. Germline V gene data show CDR1 as DFQATT and CDR2 as SNEGSKA (reference sequence). The V gene lost 3 bases and the J gene lost 2 bases, with 10 bases spanning the gap. CDR3 sequence (DNA): TGCAGTGCTAGTAAACTGAGAAACACCGGGGAGCTGTTTTTT. This translates into CSASKLRNTGELFF.

This clonotype was counted between two and nine times. The chain is built from TRBV6-5 and TRBJ1-4, with TRBD1 identical over 8 bases. The germline gives CDR1 MNHEY, CDR2 SVGAGI. The CDR3 covers 14 residues. Trimming at V came to 5 bases and at J to 10 bases, leaving 9 bases not matched to a gene. CDR3 region: CASSGDRGTIKLFF. CDR3 nucleotide sequence: TGTGCCAGCAGTGGAGACAGGGGAACGATAAAACTGTTTTTT.

The chain carries TRBV28 and TRBJ1-1; tentative D call: TRBD1 (5 bases). Per germline, CDR1 MDHEN and CDR2 SYDVKM. The CDR3 totals 12 residues. The V end lost 6 bases, the J end lost 11 bases, and 16 bases lay between the germline ends. CDR3 sequence reads: CASRNGFGAAFF. The CDR3 region has the DNA TGTGCCAGCAGGAATGGGTTTGGGGCTGCTTTCTTT.

The chain links TRBV7-9 to TRBJ1-2; D not certain. This CDR3 comprises 15 residues. The germline CDR1 and CDR2 sequences are SEHNR and FQNEAQ (reference sequence). Trimming pared 3 bases from V and 10 bases from J, leaving 21 bases between. CDR3 sequence (DNA): TGTGCCAGCAGCTTTGGGTGGGATAGTCTCCTCTACTACACCTTC. Its translation is CASSFGWDSLLYYTF.

A few counts support this clonotype. This chain connects TRBV7-9 to TRBJ2-7; D possibly corresponds to TRBD2 (6 bases). The last part of the DNA fits TRBJ2-5 better; the J call may be wrong. This CDR3 region has 14 residues. The germline V gene has CDR1 SEHNR and CDR2 FQNEAQ (reference sequence). This CDR3 is CASSSRDVSETQYF. For the CDR3, the DNA is TGTGCCAGCAGCTCGCGGGATGTATCCGAGACCCAGTACTTC.

This clonotype has a handful of counts. The chain has TRBV15 and TRBJ2-3; D gene ambiguous. Per the germline V gene, CDR1 is LNHNV and CDR2 is YYDKDF (reference sequence). V lost 5 bases, J lost 0 bases, and 12 bases lay in between. The CDR3 extends over 15 amino acids. The CDR3 sequence is CATSSELISTDTQYF. The CDR3 DNA follows: TGTGCCACCAGCTCTGAACTCATAAGCACAGATACGCAGTATTTT.

The chain combines TRBV12-5 with TRBJ1-4; D call uncertain. The CDR3 is made up of 18 amino acids. Germline V gene lookup returns CDR1 LGHNT and CDR2 FRNRAP. V was clipped by 0 bases and J by 3 bases, with 17 bases between them. The CDR3 DNA follows: TGTGCTAGTGGTTTGGTACTTGGTCGAGGGAGAGCTAATGAAAAACTGTTTTTT. It yields the protein CASGLVLGRGRANEKLFF.